The 32 T cell receptor beta chains given below trace back to one sample, sequenced in a study of OX40 agonist ivuxolimab in advanced cancers. Method: immunoSEQ multiplex PCR; TCRdb's copy keeps in-frame clones and lacks some. The data contain about 100,000 clones, around 90% of them seen just once; the ten biggest clones take up 0.5% to 0.65%. The sequencing here drew on CD4+ or CD8+ T cells sorted from blood, taken in a trial of the OX40 agonist ivuxolimab. These receptor sequences come from an adult with an advanced solid tumor such as melanoma, head and neck, liver or kidney cancer.

The gene calls are TRBV5-1 and TRBJ2-7, with 11 nucleotides matching TRBD2. Germline V gene data show CDR1 as SGHRS and CDR2 as YFSETQ. Losses at the gene ends were 1 base for V and 6 bases for J; bases not matched to a gene: 3. The CDR3 is 14 residues long. CDR3 amino acids: CASSLTSGSGEQYF. CDR3 DNA: TGCGCCAGCAGCTTGACTAGCGGGAGCGGCGAGCAGTACTTC.

The rearrangement links TRBV19 to TRBJ1-2, with D possibly TRBD1 on 6 matching bases. The CDR3 runs 15 residues. V dropped 6 bases and J dropped 3 bases, with 17 bases sitting between them. Germline CDR1 LNHDA, CDR2 SQIVND (reference sequence). The CDR3 is CASSHPGAGDYGYTF. CDR3 sequence (DNA): TGTGCCAGTAGCCATCCGGGGGCGGGGGACTATGGCTACACCTTC.

The rearrangement uses TRBV4-3 and TRBJ1-3; no reliable D call. The CDR3 runs 16 residues. Germline CDR1 is LGHNA and CDR2 is YSLEER. V was cut by 1 base and J by 0 bases, with 10 bases left in between. As DNA, the CDR3 is TGCGCCAGCAGCCAAGCCCCCAGGAACTCTGGAAACACCATATATTTT. It translates to CASSQAPRNSGNTIYF.

V usage is TRBV7-6 and J usage is TRBJ2-5; 8 nucleotides match TRBD1. This CDR3 has 14 amino acids. J was trimmed by 4 bases and V by 5 bases; bases with no gene match: 6. Germline CDR1 is SGHVS and CDR2 is FNYEAQ. The CDR3 nucleotides read TGTGCCAGCAGCACCGCCCAGGGGGCAGAGACCCAGTACTTC. Protein product: CASSTAQGAETQYF.

The chain has TRBV6-6 and TRBJ2-7, with a weak D call TRBD2 (7 bases). The germline V and J ends were trimmed by 6 bases and 2 bases, with 14 bases remaining between them. Germline V gene sequence: CDR1 MNHNY, CDR2 SVGAGI (reference sequence). The CDR3 consists of 14 residues. The CDR3 protein is CASSSGGLTYEQYF. In nucleotides, the CDR3 is TGTGCCAGCAGCTCCGGGGGGCTTACCTACGAGCAGTACTTC.

V usage is TRBV30 and J usage is TRBJ2-1; TRBD1 matches 7 bases. Germline V lookup: CDR1 GTSNPN, CDR2 SVGIG (reference sequence). V lost 0 bases and J lost 9; bases outside the gene matches: 5. The CDR3 sequence is 13 residues long. CDR3 DNA sequence: TGTGCCTGGAGTGTAGACAGGGTTGGTGAGCAGTTCTTC. Its translation is CAWSVDRVGEQFF.

The V and J genes are TRBV2 and TRBJ2-5; TRBD1 or TRBD2 may be the D gene (5 bases each). Germline CDR1 and CDR2: SNHLY and FYNNEI. V was cut by 6 bases and J by 5 bases, with 13 bases left in between. The CDR3 is 13 amino acids. This CDR3 is CASSDGGTETQYF. CDR3 DNA: TGTGCCAGCAGCGATGGGGGTACGGAGACCCAGTACTTC.

The V gene is TRBV5-6, the J gene TRBJ2-7, with D unclear. The V end was cut by 1 base, the J end by 0 bases, with 5 bases between. This CDR3 is 13 amino acids long. From germline, CDR1 is SGHDT and CDR2 YYEEEE. DNA for the CDR3: TGTGCCAGCAGCTTGACAGCCTCCTACGAGCAGTACTTC. It is translated as CASSLTASYEQYF.

The chain recombines TRBV6-5 with TRBJ2-1, with 9 positions matching TRBD2. This CDR3 spans 15 amino acids. With V trimmed by 2 bases and J by 4 bases, 3 bases remained unmatched. Germline assignment: CDR1 MNHEY and CDR2 SVGAGI. CDR3 DNA: TGTGCCAGCAGTTACGTCGCGGGAGGGTACAATGAGCAGTTCTTC. It yields the protein CASSYVAGGYNEQFF.

This clone was seen a single time. This chain joins TRBV11-2 and TRBJ2-1; D is unresolved. CDR3 size: 15 residues. Germline V CDR1 and CDR2: SGHAT, FQNNGV. Trimming took off 4 bases at V and 7 bases at J, with 17 bases between the two ends. CDR3 nucleotide sequence: TGTGCCAGCAGCTCCACCCCCCCACCCGTAAATGAGCAGTTCTTC. Translated, it gives CASSSTPPPVNEQFF.

This chain links TRBV6-1 with TRBJ2-7; D possibly corresponds to TRBD2 (7 bases). Germline V gives CDR1 MNHNS, CDR2 SASEGT. The V gene lost 2 bases and the J gene lost 5 bases, with 13 bases spanning the gap. CDR3 length: 14 residues. CDR3 nucleotides: TGTGCCAGCAGTGAAAGGGGGGGTCCGGACGAGCAGTACTTC. It translates to CASSERGGPDEQYF.

This clone was recorded only once. The chain has TRBV10-1 and TRBJ2-3, with D hard to call. Germline CDR1 and CDR2: WNHNN and SYGVQD (reference sequence). The CDR3 sequence is 16 residues long. With 3 bases removed from V and 11 bases from J, the gap between germline ends came to 24 bases. CDR3 sequence reads: CASSDGWAHTEDGQYF. CDR3 nucleotide sequence: TGCGCCAGCAGTGACGGATGGGCACACACTGAGGACGGGCAGTATTTT.

The V and J genes are TRBV18 and TRBJ2-7; TRBD2 aligns across 8 bases. Germline loops: CDR1 KGHSH, CDR2 LQKENI. CDR3 size: 17 residues. The J segment lost 5 bases and the V segment lost 2 bases, leaving 14 bases of the junction unmatched. The chain's CDR3 is CASSPFRASGSKDEQYF. The CDR3 region has the DNA TGTGCCAGCTCACCATTTAGGGCCAGCGGGAGTAAGGACGAGCAGTACTTC. Combining the CDR3 with reference TRBV18 and TRBJ2-7 gives the whole variable domain NAGVMQNPRHLVRRRGQEARLRCSPMKGHSHVYWYRQLPEEGLKFMVYLQKENIIDESGMPKERFSAEFPKEGPSILRIQQVVRGDSAAYFCASSPFRASGSKDEQYFGPGTRLTVT.

The chain recombines TRBV6-1 with TRBJ2-5; 12 bases match TRBD1. Trimming cost V 4 bases and J 4 bases; bases outside gene matches: 4. CDR1 MNHNS and CDR2 SASEGT come from the germline V gene. CDR3 length: 15 amino acids. The CDR3, as DNA: TGTGCCAGCAGTGTTGGGACAGGGGGCGGAGAGACCCAGTACTTC. The encoded protein is CASSVGTGGGETQYF.

CDR3 region: CASSPESGRVFYEQYF. CDR3 nucleotide sequence: TGTGCCAGCTCACCAGAGAGCGGGAGGGTATTCTACGAGCAGTACTTC. The chain combines TRBV18 with TRBJ2-7; TRBD2 matches 10 bases. V shed 2 bases, J shed 3 bases, and the junction held 7 bases outside the gene matches. The CDR3 runs 16 residues. Germline CDR1 KGHSH, CDR2 LQKENI.

This chain joins TRBV19 and TRBJ1-2; the D is unclear. With 3 bases removed from V and 8 bases from J, the gap between germline ends came to 13 bases. CDR1 LNHDA and CDR2 SQIVND come from the germline V gene (reference sequence). There are 13 residues in the CDR3. CDR3 region: CASSMGNAKGYTF. CDR3 nucleotides: TGTGCCAGTAGTATGGGTAACGCTAAGGGCTACACCTTC. Using reference TRBV19 and TRBJ1-2 for the parts outside the CDR3, the full variable domain is DGGITQSPKYLFRKEGQNVTLSCEQNLNHDAMYWYRQDPGQGLRLIYYSQIVNDFQKGDIAEGYSVSREKKESFPLTVTSAQKNPTAFYLCASSMGNAKGYTFGSGTRLTVV.

The chain's CDR3 is CASSSASGRYNEQFF. CDR3 nucleotide sequence: TGCGCCAGCAGCTCCGCTAGCGGACGTTACAATGAGCAGTTCTTC. The V gene is TRBV5-1, the J gene TRBJ2-1; 7 nucleotides line up with TRBD2. With V trimmed by 3 bases and J by 4 bases, 7 bases remained unmatched. This CDR3 region has 15 residues. Per the germline V gene, CDR1 is SGHRS and CDR2 is YFSETQ.

The chain employs TRBV11-3 and TRBJ2-7; no firm D call. CDR1 and CDR2 (germline): SGHNT, YENEEA. With 2 bases removed from V and 2 bases from J, the gap between germline ends came to 7 bases. CDR3 length: 13 residues. CDR3 nucleotide sequence: TGTGCCAGCAGCTTAAGGGCAACCTACGAGCAGTACTTC. Protein product: CASSLRATYEQYF.

This sequence joins TRBV4-2 and TRBJ2-1; 8 bases are a match to TRBD1. The V segment lost 2 bases and the J segment 8 bases; nucleotides outside the gene matches: 5. CDR1 and CDR2 from the germline V gene are LGHNA and YNFKEQ. The CDR3 runs to 14 residues. The CDR3 DNA follows: TGTGCCAGCAGCCAATCACCAGGGGGCTATGAGCAGTTCTTC. Amino acid sequence: CASSQSPGGYEQFF.

V gene TRBV7-2 combines with J gene TRBJ2-7; D is perhaps TRBD2 (6 bases). This CDR3 has 14 residues. Trimming pared 5 bases from V and 2 bases from J, leaving 13 bases between. The germline V gene has CDR1 SGHTA and CDR2 FQGNSA. The CDR3 reads CASSTVAATYEQYF. CDR3 bases: TGTGCCAGCAGCACCGTAGCGGCAACCTACGAGCAGTACTTC.

Only one count was recorded for this clone. The chain links TRBV6-5 to TRBJ1-2; D possibly corresponds to TRBD1 (6 bases). V shed 4 bases and J shed 4 bases, with 13 bases lying between them. Germline V CDR1 and CDR2: MNHEY, SVGAGI. The CDR3 runs 14 residues. In DNA form, the CDR3 reads TGTGCCAGCAGTTTCTCAGGGGAATCCTATGGCTACACCTTC. It specifies CASSFSGESYGYTF.

This clone has a single count. This chain joins TRBV10-3 and TRBJ1-5; the match to TRBD1 covers 8 bases. Germline trimming cut 2 bases from V and 2 bases from J; bases unmatched to any gene: 2. Germline CDR1 and CDR2: ENHRY and SYGVKD. The CDR3 is 15 amino acids. CDR3 DNA sequence: TGTGCCATCAGTGAGGGACAGGGCGGCAATCAGCCCCAGCATTTT. Translated, it gives CAISEGQGGNQPQHF.

This chain links TRBV9 with TRBJ2-1; the match to TRBD2 covers 8 bases. V shed 4 bases and J 0 bases; nucleotides not matched to a gene: 3. The CDR3 loop spans 15 amino acids. The germline V gene has CDR1 SGDLS and CDR2 YYNGEE. The CDR3 loop is CASSFGRASYNEQFF. In DNA form, the CDR3 reads TGTGCCAGCAGCTTCGGGAGGGCCTCCTACAATGAGCAGTTCTTC.

The V call is TRBV7-9, the J call TRBJ1-2, with 7 nucleotides matching TRBD1. V gave up 2 bases and J gave up 1 base; unmatched junction bases: 4. This CDR3 region has 15 residues. The germline V gene has CDR1 SEHNR and CDR2 FQNEAQ (reference sequence). The CDR3 loop reads CASSLTRGGNYGYTF. Here the CDR3 DNA reads TGTGCCAGCAGCTTAACCAGGGGGGGTAACTATGGCTACACCTTC.

The genes are TRBV7-2 and TRBJ2-7; a weak D match, TRBD1 (6 bases). The ends were cut back, 5 bases at V and 4 bases at J, with 15 bases in the middle. Germline V gene sequence: CDR1 SGHTA, CDR2 FQGNSA. The length of the CDR3 is 14 residues. The CDR3 DNA reads TGTGCCAGCAGCCCTACAGGGATCACTTACGAGCAGTACTTC. Its protein is CASSPTGITYEQYF. The full variable domain, completed using reference TRBV7-2 and TRBJ2-7, is GAGVSQSPSNKVTEKGKDVELRCDPISGHTALYWYRQSLGQGLEFLIYFQGNSAPDKSGLPSDRFSAERTGGSVSTLTIQRTQQEDSAVYLCASSPTGITYEQYFGPGTRLTVT.

The rearrangement uses TRBV7-9 and TRBJ2-1, with 9 bases matching TRBD2. The V segment lost 7 bases and the J segment 4 bases; nucleotides outside the gene matches: 5. The germline V gene has CDR1 SEHNR and CDR2 FQNEAQ (reference sequence). CDR3 length: 14 amino acids. The CDR3 coding sequence is TGTGCCAGCATAGCGGGAGTTTTGTACAATGAGCAGTTCTTC. It specifies CASIAGVLYNEQFF.

V and J are TRBV11-2 and TRBJ2-5; maybe TRBD2 (6 bases). Germline V gene sequence: CDR1 SGHAT, CDR2 FQNNGV. Between the trimmed V and J ends, which lost 2 bases and 5 bases, there was a span of 15 bases. This CDR3 has 15 residues. The CDR3 sequence is CASSLMVGSAETQYF. The CDR3 DNA follows: TGTGCCAGCAGCTTAATGGTCGGGAGTGCCGAGACCCAGTACTTC.

This chain joins TRBV30 and TRBJ1-5; 8 bases fit TRBD1. CDR3 size: 13 residues. V gave up 4 bases and J gave up 4 bases; unmatched junction bases: 3. Germline V lookup: CDR1 GTSNPN, CDR2 SVGIG (reference sequence). CDR3 coding DNA: TGTGCCTGGACGGGACAGGTTAATCAGCCCCAGCATTTT. This translates into CAWTGQVNQPQHF.

The J gene is TRBJ2-3, the V gene TRBV4-3, with TRBD1 matching 8 bases. The CDR3 totals 15 residues. Germline values: CDR1 LGHNA, CDR2 YSLEER. V was pared by 1 base and J by 4 bases, with 4 bases of the junction left unmatched. CDR3 sequence: CASSQVSGGADTQYF. For the CDR3, the DNA is TGCGCCAGCAGCCAAGTTTCAGGGGGCGCAGATACGCAGTATTTT.

V and J are TRBV28 and TRBJ1-2, with a weak D call TRBD1 (6 bases). The CDR3 totals 15 residues. Germline V gene sequence: CDR1 MDHEN, CDR2 SYDVKM. V lost 3 bases and J lost 7, with 18 bases in between. CDR3 DNA: TGTGCCAGCAGTTTCTGGGGGGCGGAGTCAGCTGGCTACACCTTC. Translated: CASSFWGAESAGYTF.

V and J are TRBV7-3 and TRBJ1-1; D is possibly TRBD1 (6 bases). Germline CDR1 SGHTA, CDR2 FQGTGA. This CDR3 has 13 amino acids. Trimming stripped 2 bases from V and 7 bases from J, with 11 bases between. The CDR3 spells CASSLARDNEAFF. CDR3 nucleotide sequence: TGTGCCAGCAGCTTAGCCCGGGACAATGAAGCTTTCTTT.

This chain joins TRBV28 and TRBJ2-3; no firm D call. Deletions cut 3 bases from V and 8 bases from J, with 12 bases between. Germline V gene lookup returns CDR1 MDHEN and CDR2 SYDVKM. This CDR3 has 13 residues. The DNA of the CDR3 is TGTGCCAGCAGTTTTCCGGTGGGTGGTACGCAGTATTTT. It specifies CASSFPVGGTQYF.